This section outlines one T cell receptor (beta chain) sequence together with its context. This entry comes from a study of CD8 T cells in Susac syndrome. Germline-derived CDR1 and CDR2 are LNHNV and YYDKDF (reference sequence). The trim removed 3 bases at V and 3 bases at J, leaving 10 bases unmatched. This CDR3 has 16 residues. RNA totalling about 0.45 to 1 ug underwent reverse transcription with random hexamers. One entry per CDR3 protein results from TCRdb running MiXCR on the immunoSEQ multiplex PCR reads. Of 150,000 to 160,000 distinct CDR3 sequences listed, 95% to 96% are singletons. This clonotype was sampled from a human donor with multiple sclerosis. The sequenced sample consisted of CD8+ T cells from PBMCs. V and J are TRBV15 and TRBJ1-1; TRBD1 matches 7 bases. CDR3 DNA: TGTGCCACCAGCAGGGTAGGGGGCCGGTCGTACACTGAAGCTTTCTTT. Amino acids: CATSRVGGRSYTEAFF.